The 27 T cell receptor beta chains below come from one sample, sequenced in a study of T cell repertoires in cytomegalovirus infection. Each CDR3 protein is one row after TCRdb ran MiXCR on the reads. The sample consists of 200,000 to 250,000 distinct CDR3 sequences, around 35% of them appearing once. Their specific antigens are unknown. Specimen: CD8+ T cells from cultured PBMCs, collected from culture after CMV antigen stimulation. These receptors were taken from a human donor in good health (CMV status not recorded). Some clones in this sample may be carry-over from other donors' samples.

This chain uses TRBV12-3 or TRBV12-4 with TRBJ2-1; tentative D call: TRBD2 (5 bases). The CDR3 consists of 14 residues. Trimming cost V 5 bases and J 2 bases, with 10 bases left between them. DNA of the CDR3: TGTGCCAGCAGTAGTGGGAGAACCTACAATGAGCAGTTCTTC. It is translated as CASSSGRTYNEQFF.

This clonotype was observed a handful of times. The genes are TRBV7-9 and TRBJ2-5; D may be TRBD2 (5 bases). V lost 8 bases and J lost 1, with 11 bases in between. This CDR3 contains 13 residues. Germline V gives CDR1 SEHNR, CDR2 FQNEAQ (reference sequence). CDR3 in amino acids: CASGLALQETQYF. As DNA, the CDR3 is TGTGCCAGCGGATTAGCGCTCCAAGAGACCCAGTACTTC.

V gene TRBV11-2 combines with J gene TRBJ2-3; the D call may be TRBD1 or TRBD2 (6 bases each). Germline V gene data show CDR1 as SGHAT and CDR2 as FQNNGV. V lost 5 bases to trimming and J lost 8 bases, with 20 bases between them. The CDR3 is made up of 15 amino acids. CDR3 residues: CASSLGGQDIATQYF. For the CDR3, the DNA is TGTGCCAGCAGCCTCGGGGGACAAGATATCGCTACGCAGTATTTT.

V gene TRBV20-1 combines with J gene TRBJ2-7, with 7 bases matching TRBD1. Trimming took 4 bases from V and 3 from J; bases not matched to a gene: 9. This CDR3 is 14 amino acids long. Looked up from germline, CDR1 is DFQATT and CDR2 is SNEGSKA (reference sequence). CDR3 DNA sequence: TGCAGTGCTATGTCCGACAGGGCGCGCTACGAGCAGTACTTC. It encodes CSAMSDRARYEQYF.

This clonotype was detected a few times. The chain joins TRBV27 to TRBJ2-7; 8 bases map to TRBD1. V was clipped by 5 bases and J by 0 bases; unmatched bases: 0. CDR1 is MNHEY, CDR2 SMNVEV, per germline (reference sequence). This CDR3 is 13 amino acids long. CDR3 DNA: TGTGCCAGCAGTGGACAGGGCTCCTACGAGCAGTACTTC. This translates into CASSGQGSYEQYF.

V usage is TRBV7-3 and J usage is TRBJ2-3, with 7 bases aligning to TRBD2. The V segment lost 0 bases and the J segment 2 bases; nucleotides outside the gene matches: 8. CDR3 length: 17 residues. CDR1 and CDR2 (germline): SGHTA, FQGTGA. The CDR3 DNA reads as TGTGCCAGCAGCTTAACGGAGGCTAGCGGATCCACAGATACGCAGTATTTT. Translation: CASSLTEASGSTDTQYF.

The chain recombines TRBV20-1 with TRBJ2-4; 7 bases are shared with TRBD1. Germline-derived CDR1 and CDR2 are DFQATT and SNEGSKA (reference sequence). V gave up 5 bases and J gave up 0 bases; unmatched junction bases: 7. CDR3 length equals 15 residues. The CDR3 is CSAPRDSQAKNIQYF. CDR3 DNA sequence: TGCAGTGCTCCCCGGGACAGCCAAGCCAAAAACATTCAGTACTTC.

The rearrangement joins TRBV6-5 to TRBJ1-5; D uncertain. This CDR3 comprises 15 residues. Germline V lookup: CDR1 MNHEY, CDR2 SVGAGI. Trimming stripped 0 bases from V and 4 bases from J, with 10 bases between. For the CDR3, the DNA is TGTGCCAGCAGTTACTCTGGCCTGATGAATCAGCCCCAGCATTTT. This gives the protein CASSYSGLMNQPQHF.

Here the CDR3 DNA reads TGTGCCACCAGCAGGGACAGACAGTTGAACACTGAAGCTTTCTTT. This gives the protein CATSRDRQLNTEAFF. The chain couples TRBV15 to TRBJ1-1; D is perhaps TRBD1 (6 bases). CDR1 and CDR2 from the germline V gene are LNHNV and YYDKDF (reference sequence). The CDR3 is made up of 15 amino acids. V lost 3 bases and J 0 bases, leaving 11 bases between the germline ends.

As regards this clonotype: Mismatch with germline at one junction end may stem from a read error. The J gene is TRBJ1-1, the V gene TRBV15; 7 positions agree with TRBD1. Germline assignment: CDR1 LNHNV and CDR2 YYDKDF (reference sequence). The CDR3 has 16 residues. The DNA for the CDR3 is TGTCCCACCAGCAGAGATTGGAGGGGGCATAACACTGAAGCTTTCTTT. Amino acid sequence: CPTSRDWRGHNTEAFF. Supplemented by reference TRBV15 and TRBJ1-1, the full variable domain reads DAMVIQNPRYQVTQFGKPVTLSCSQTLNHNVMYWYQQKSSQAPKLLFHYYDKDFNNEADTPDNFQSRRPNTSFCFLDIRSPGLGDTAMYLCPTSRDWRGHNTEAFFGQGTRLTVV.

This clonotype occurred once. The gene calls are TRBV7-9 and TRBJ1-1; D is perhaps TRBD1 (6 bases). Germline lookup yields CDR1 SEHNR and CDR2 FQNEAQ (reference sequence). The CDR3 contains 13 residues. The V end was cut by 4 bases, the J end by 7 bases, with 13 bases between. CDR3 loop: CASSSTGRNEAFF. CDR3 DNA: TGTGCCAGCAGCTCTACAGGGCGAAATGAAGCTTTCTTT.

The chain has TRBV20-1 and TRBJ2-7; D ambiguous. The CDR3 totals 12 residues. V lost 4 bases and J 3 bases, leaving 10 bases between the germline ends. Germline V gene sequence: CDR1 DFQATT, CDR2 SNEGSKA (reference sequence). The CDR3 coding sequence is TGCAGTGCTACCTCCCGGAGCTACGAGCAGTACTTC. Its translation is CSATSRSYEQYF.

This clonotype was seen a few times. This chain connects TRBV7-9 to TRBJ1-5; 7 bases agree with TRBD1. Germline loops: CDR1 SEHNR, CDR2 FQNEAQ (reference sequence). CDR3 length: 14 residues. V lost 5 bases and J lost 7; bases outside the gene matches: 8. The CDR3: CASSPDRVGQPQHF. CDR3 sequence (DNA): TGTGCCAGCAGCCCCGACAGGGTAGGGCAGCCCCAGCATTTT.

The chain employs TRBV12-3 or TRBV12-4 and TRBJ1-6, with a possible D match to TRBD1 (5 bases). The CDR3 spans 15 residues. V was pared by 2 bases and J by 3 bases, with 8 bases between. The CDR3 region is CASSLRGDYNSPLHF. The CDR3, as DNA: TGTGCCAGCAGTTTAAGGGGAGACTATAATTCACCCCTCCACTTT.

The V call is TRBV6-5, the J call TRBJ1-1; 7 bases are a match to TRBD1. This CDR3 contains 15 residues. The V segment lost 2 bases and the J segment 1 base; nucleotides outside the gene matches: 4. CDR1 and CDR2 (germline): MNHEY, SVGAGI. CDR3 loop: CASSYTNRGNTEAFF. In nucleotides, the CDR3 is TGTGCCAGCAGTTACACTAACAGGGGGAACACTGAAGCTTTCTTT.

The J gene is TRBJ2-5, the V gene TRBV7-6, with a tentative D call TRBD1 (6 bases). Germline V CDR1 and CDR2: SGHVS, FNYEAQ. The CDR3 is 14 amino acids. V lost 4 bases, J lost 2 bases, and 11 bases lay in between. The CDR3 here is CASSSGTPQETQYF. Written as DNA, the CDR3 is TGTGCCAGCAGCTCCGGGACACCTCAAGAGACCCAGTACTTC.

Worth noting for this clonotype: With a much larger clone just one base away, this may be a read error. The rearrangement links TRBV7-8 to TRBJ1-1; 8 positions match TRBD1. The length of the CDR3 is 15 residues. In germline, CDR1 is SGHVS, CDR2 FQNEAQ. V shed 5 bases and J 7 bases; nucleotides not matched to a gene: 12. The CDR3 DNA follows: TGTGCCAGCAGCGCCGACAGGGGAGGGGGCATTGAAGCTTTCTTT. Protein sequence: CASSADRGGGIEAFF.

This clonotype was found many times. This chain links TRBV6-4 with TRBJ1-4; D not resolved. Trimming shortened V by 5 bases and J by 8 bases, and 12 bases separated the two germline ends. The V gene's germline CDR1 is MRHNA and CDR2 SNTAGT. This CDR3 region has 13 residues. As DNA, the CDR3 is TGTGCCAGCAGTCTTGTCAGCGGGGAAAAACTGTTTTTT. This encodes CASSLVSGEKLFF.

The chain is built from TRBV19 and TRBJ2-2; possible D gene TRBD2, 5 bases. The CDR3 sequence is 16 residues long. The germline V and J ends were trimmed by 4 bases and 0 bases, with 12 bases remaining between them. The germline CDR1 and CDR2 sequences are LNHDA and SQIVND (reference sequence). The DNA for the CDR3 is TGTGCCAGTAGTACCTTGGAGGAGTCGAACACCGGGGAGCTGTTTTTT. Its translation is CASSTLEESNTGELFF.

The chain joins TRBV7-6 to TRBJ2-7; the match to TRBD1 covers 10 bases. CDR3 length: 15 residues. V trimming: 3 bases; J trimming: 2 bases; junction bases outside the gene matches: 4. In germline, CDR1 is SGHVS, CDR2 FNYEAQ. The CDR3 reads CASSFGTGETYEQYF. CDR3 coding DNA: TGTGCCAGCAGCTTCGGGACAGGGGAAACCTACGAGCAGTACTTC.

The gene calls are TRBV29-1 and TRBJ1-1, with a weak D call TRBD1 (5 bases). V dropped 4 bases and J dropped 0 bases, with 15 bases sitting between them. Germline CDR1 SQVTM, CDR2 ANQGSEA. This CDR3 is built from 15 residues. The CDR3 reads CSVAGTIAMNTEAFF. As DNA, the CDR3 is TGCAGCGTTGCCGGGACTATAGCGATGAACACTGAAGCTTTCTTT.

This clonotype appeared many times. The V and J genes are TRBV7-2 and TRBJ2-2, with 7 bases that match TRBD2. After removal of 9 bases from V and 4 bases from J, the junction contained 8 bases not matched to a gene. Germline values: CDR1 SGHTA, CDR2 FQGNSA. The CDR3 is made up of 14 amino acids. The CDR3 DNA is TGTGCCAGGCTAGGACTAGAACCCACCGGGGAGCTGTTTTTT. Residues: CARLGLEPTGELFF.

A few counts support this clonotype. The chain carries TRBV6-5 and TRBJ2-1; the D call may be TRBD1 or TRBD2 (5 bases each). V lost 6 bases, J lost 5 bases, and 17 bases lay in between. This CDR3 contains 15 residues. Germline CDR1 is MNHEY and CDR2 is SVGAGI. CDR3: CASRRGAQYDNEQFF. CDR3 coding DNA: TGTGCCAGCAGGAGAGGGGCCCAATATGACAATGAGCAGTTCTTC.

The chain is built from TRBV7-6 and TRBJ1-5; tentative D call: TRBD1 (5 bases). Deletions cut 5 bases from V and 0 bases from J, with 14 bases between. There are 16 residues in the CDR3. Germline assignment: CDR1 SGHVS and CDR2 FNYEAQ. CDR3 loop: CASSPYGHYSNQPQHF. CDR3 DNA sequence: TGTGCCAGCAGCCCCTACGGACACTATAGCAATCAGCCCCAGCATTTT.

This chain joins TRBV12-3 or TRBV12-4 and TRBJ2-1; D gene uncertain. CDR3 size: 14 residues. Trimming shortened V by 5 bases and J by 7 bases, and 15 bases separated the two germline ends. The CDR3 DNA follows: TGTGCCAGCAGTCCCCTCGGGCGCCGTAATGAGCAGTTCTTC. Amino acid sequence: CASSPLGRRNEQFF.

Written as DNA, the CDR3 is TGTGCCAGCAGTTCAGAAGGGGTCGGGGTGTCGGGCACTGAAGCTTTCTTT. This codes for CASSSEGVGVSGTEAFF. V gene TRBV6-6 combines with J gene TRBJ1-1, with a weak D call TRBD1 (5 bases). The germline V gene has CDR1 MNHNY and CDR2 SVGAGI (reference sequence). V was shortened by 4 bases and J by 4 bases, with 22 bases between the two germline ends. The CDR3 is made up of 17 amino acids.

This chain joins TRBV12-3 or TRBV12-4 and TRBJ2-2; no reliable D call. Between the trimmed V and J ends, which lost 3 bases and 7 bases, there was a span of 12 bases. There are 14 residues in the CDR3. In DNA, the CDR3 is TGTGCCAGCAGTTTGGGGAAATTGATCGGGGAGCTGTTTTTT. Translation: CASSLGKLIGELFF.